These 13 T cell receptor beta chains originate from one sample sequenced in a study of CXCR3-negative and CXCR3-positive naive CD8 T cells. Findings of the study overall: TRB CDR3s were more hydrophobic in CXCR3-positive than in CXCR3-negative naive cells.

Antigens for these TCRs are unknown. The TRB cDNA libraries were prepared by 5' RACE with UMI labels. TCRdb reanalyzed the 5' RACE reads and collapses them to one entry per CDR3 protein, without DNA. This table lists some 60,000 distinct CDR3 sequences. The sample consisted of naive CXCR3+ CD8+ T cells from blood. The subset here: CD45RO-CCR7+CD27+CD95- naive CD8+ T cells expressing CXCR3 (TNR3+). The receptor source for this set is a human donor in good health. Some clones in this sample may be carry-over from other donors' samples.

The chain recombines TRBV28 with TRBJ2-5; the TCRdb call, TRBD2, lacks DNA for checking. Germline lookup yields CDR1 MDHEN and CDR2 SYDVKM. The CDR3 totals 17 residues. This CDR3 reads CASSLGTSGMARETQYF. The whole variable domain, filled in from reference TRBV28 and TRBJ2-5, reads DVKVTQSSRYLVKRTGEKVFLECVQDMDHENMFWYRQDPGLGLRLIYFSYDVKMKEKGDIPEGYSVSREKKERFSLILESASTNQTSMYLCASSLGTSGMARETQYFGPGTRLLVL.

The rearrangement uses TRBV7-3 and TRBJ2-7; lacking DNA, the TRBD1 call made by TCRdb goes unchecked. The CDR3 is made up of 15 amino acids. Looked up from germline, CDR1 is SGHTA and CDR2 is FQGTGA. The CDR3 loop reads CASSLNPGFKYEQYF.

V and J are TRBV7-6 and TRBJ1-5; without DNA, the TCRdb call of TRBD1 cannot be checked. The V gene's germline CDR1 is SGHVS and CDR2 FNYEAQ. This CDR3 has 14 amino acids. CDR3 region: CASSLGQGGQPQHF.

This chain joins TRBV20-1 and TRBJ1-2. This CDR3 spans 15 amino acids. CDR1 and CDR2 (germline): DFQATT, SNEGSKA (reference sequence). CDR3 in amino acids: CSASLPTETYIGYTF.

This chain links TRBV7-2 with TRBJ2-7. Germline values: CDR1 SGHTA, CDR2 FQGNSA. There are 12 residues in the CDR3. CDR3 protein: CASSLLGNEQYF.

The J gene is TRBJ1-2, the V gene TRBV20-1. The germline V gene encodes CDR1 DFQATT and CDR2 SNEGSKA (reference sequence). The CDR3 loop spans 16 amino acids. CDR3 in amino acids: CSARDLFEGANYGYTF.

The chain is built from TRBV29-1 and TRBJ1-2; TCRdb designates TRBD1, a call that cannot be tested without DNA. The CDR3 is made up of 13 amino acids. In germline, CDR1 is SQVTM, CDR2 ANQGSEA. The CDR3 loop reads CSVDEGRGYGYTF. The full variable domain, with the rest looked up from reference TRBV29-1 and TRBJ1-2, is SAVISQKPSRDICQRGTSLTIQCQVDSQVTMMFWYRQQPGQSLTLIATANQGSEATYESGFVIDKFPISRPNLTFSTLTVSNMSPEDSSIYLCSVDEGRGYGYTFGSGTRLTVV.

The genes are TRBV4-1 and TRBJ1-2; TCRdb's D call of TRBD1 is untestable without DNA. Germline V gives CDR1 MGHRA, CDR2 YSYEKL. This CDR3 comprises 14 residues. The CDR3 here is CASSPPGAGYGYTF.

The genes are TRBV7-9 and TRBJ2-7; TCRdb outputs TRBD1, but without DNA this stays unchecked. CDR1 and CDR2 from the germline V gene are SEHNR and FQNEAQ (reference sequence). CDR3 length: 13 amino acids. CDR3: CASSGTGVVPPGF.

V is TRBV13 and J is TRBJ2-4; the D call from TCRdb, TRBD1, cannot be confirmed without DNA. This CDR3 has 15 residues. Germline CDR1 reads PRHDT; CDR2 reads FYEKMQ (reference sequence). CDR3 loop: CASSITGEVKNIQYF.

The chain carries TRBV5-1 and TRBJ2-7; absent DNA, TCRdb's TRBD1 call cannot be checked. Germline loops: CDR1 SGHRS, CDR2 YFSETQ. The CDR3 runs to 15 residues. CDR3 loop: CASSLAGGLFVEQYF.

This chain connects TRBV7-6 to TRBJ2-7; the TRBD1 assignment by TCRdb is unverifiable without DNA. This CDR3 comprises 17 residues. Germline CDR1 is SGHVS and CDR2 is FNYEAQ. CDR3 sequence reads: CASSPMDRGLHSYEQYF.

The V and J genes are TRBV7-9 and TRBJ1-1; checking the TCRdb D call of TRBD1 is not possible without DNA. The CDR3 extends over 17 amino acids. Germline V gene lookup returns CDR1 SEHNR and CDR2 FQNEAQ (reference sequence). The CDR3 is CASSLGISGTGSGEAFF.